Listed below are T cell receptor beta chains from one sample, sequenced in a study of blood T cell repertoires in COVID-19. Libraries were prepared by immunoSEQ multiplex PCR; TCRdb keeps only in-frame clonotypes and omits some of them. The table has about 170,000 clones, about 85% seen once. Sequenced sample: peripheral blood. The origin of the receptors is a man older than 75 with COVID-19, enrolled during active disease. Both conserved end residues are part of each CDR3. The order of the fields is J gene, V gene, D gene, clone size, CDR3 protein, CDR3 DNA. A D gene is named only where the DNA matches it firmly. Clone size is stated in some rows and not others, as once, few, many or a class when expanded.

j_call: TRBJ1-5; v_call: TRBV6-5; d_call: TRBD1; clone_size: NA; cdr3_aa: CASSKNRGVEQPQHF; cdr3_nt: TGTGCCAGCAGTAAAAACAGGGGAGTTGAGCAGCCCCAGCATTTT
j_call: TRBJ2-1; v_call: TRBV11-2; d_call: TRBD2; clone_size: NA; cdr3_aa: CASSLDEVAGAVEQFF; cdr3_nt: TGTGCCAGCAGCCTAGATGAAGTAGCGGGGGCGGTAGAGCAGTTCTTC
j_call: TRBJ1-1; v_call: TRBV7-9; d_call: NA; clone_size: NA; cdr3_aa: CASSLRAGWNTEAFF; cdr3_nt: TGTGCCAGCAGCTTAAGGGCAGGGTGGAACACTGAAGCTTTCTTT
j_call: TRBJ2-2; v_call: TRBV7-3; d_call: TRBD1; clone_size: NA; cdr3_aa: CASSLGIGRGRTGELFF; cdr3_nt: TGTGCCAGCAGCTTAGGGATTGGCAGGGGGCGGACCGGGGAGCTGTTTTTT
j_call: TRBJ1-4; v_call: TRBV5-1; d_call: TRBD1; clone_size: once; cdr3_aa: CASRQGFTNEKLFF; cdr3_nt: TGCGCCAGCAGACAGGGGTTCACTAATGAAAAACTGTTTTTT
j_call: TRBJ1-5; v_call: TRBV21-1; d_call: NA; clone_size: NA; cdr3_aa: CASSKINQPQHF; cdr3_nt: TGTGCCAGCAGCAAAATAAATCAGCCCCAGCATTTT
j_call: TRBJ1-1; v_call: TRBV12-3/TRBV12-4; d_call: NA; clone_size: NA; cdr3_aa: CASTAGGDTEAFF; cdr3_nt: TGTGCCAGCACCGCAGGAGGGGACACTGAAGCTTTCTTT
j_call: TRBJ1-2; v_call: TRBV27; d_call: TRBD1; clone_size: NA; cdr3_aa: CASSLTGTGAYGYTF; cdr3_nt: TGTGCCAGCAGTTTAACCGGGACAGGGGCCTATGGCTACACCTTC
j_call: TRBJ1-6; v_call: TRBV3-1/TRBV3-2; d_call: NA; clone_size: NA; cdr3_aa: CASSLRQSPLHF; cdr3_nt: TGTGCCAGCAGCCTTCGACAGTCTCCCCTCCACTTT
j_call: TRBJ1-5; v_call: TRBV19; d_call: NA; clone_size: NA; cdr3_aa: CASSISPGAGNQPQHF; cdr3_nt: TGTGCCAGTAGTATTTCTCCAGGGGCGGGCAATCAGCCCCAGCATTTT
j_call: TRBJ2-1; v_call: TRBV10-3; d_call: NA; clone_size: NA; cdr3_aa: CAISDRGYEQFF; cdr3_nt: TGTGCCATCAGTGATCGGGGGTATGAGCAGTTCTTC
j_call: TRBJ1-2; v_call: TRBV7-2; d_call: TRBD1; clone_size: NA; cdr3_aa: CASKPGTESYGYTF; cdr3_nt: TGTGCCAGCAAACCCGGGACAGAGTCCTATGGCTACACCTTC
j_call: TRBJ2-7; v_call: TRBV5-5; d_call: NA; clone_size: once; cdr3_aa: CASSLVGDLRQYF; cdr3_nt: TGTGCCAGCAGCTTGGTGGGCGATTTGCGGCAGTACTTC
j_call: TRBJ2-1; v_call: TRBV6-6; d_call: TRBD1; clone_size: NA; cdr3_aa: CASLGDRGKNNEQFF; cdr3_nt: TGTGCCAGTTTGGGCGACAGGGGGAAAAACAATGAGCAGTTCTTC
j_call: TRBJ1-4; v_call: TRBV10-3; d_call: TRBD1; clone_size: NA; cdr3_aa: CAISDGQVTNEKLFF; cdr3_nt: TGTGCCATCAGTGACGGACAGGTGACTAATGAAAAACTGTTTTTT
j_call: TRBJ2-3; v_call: TRBV24-1; d_call: TRBD1; clone_size: NA; cdr3_aa: CATSKGGADTQYF; cdr3_nt: TGTGCCACCAGTAAAGGGGGCGCAGATACGCAGTATTTT
j_call: TRBJ2-3; v_call: TRBV10-2; d_call: TRBD1; clone_size: once; cdr3_aa: CASSRTGGAVDTQYF; cdr3_nt: TGCGCCAGCTCGAGGACAGGGGGCGCGGTGGATACGCAGTATTTT
j_call: TRBJ1-1; v_call: TRBV7-6; d_call: TRBD1; clone_size: NA; cdr3_aa: CASSLGQGAAEAFF; cdr3_nt: TGTGCCAGCAGCCTAGGACAGGGGGCAGCTGAAGCTTTCTTT
j_call: TRBJ2-1; v_call: TRBV6-5; d_call: NA; clone_size: once; cdr3_aa: CASSPSFSSYNEQFF; cdr3_nt: TGTGCCAGCAGCCCCAGTTTCAGCTCCTACAATGAGCAGTTCTTC
j_call: TRBJ1-1; v_call: TRBV5-1; d_call: NA; clone_size: NA; cdr3_aa: CASSLSYGGDTEAFF; cdr3_nt: TGCGCCAGCAGCTTATCTTACGGGGGAGACACTGAAGCTTTCTTT
j_call: TRBJ1-1; v_call: TRBV4-1; d_call: TRBD1; clone_size: once; cdr3_aa: CASSLGGGTVNMNTEAFF; cdr3_nt: TGCGCCAGCAGCCTCGGGGGGGGGACAGTAAACATGAACACTGAAGCTTTCTTT
j_call: TRBJ2-1; v_call: TRBV7-3; d_call: TRBD2; clone_size: large; cdr3_aa: CASSFSGTMHNEQFF; cdr3_nt: TGTGCCAGCAGCTTTTCCGGGACTATGCACAATGAGCAGTTCTTC
j_call: TRBJ1-5; v_call: TRBV28; d_call: TRBD1; clone_size: NA; cdr3_aa: CASRPTITGGGQPQHF; cdr3_nt: TGTGCCAGCAGACCAACTATAACAGGGGGCGGTCAGCCCCAGCATTTT
j_call: TRBJ1-2; v_call: TRBV7-2; d_call: NA; clone_size: NA; cdr3_aa: CASSLAGRANYGYTF; cdr3_nt: TGTGCCAGCAGCTTAGCCGGGAGGGCCAACTATGGCTACACCTTC
j_call: TRBJ1-4; v_call: TRBV6-5; d_call: NA; clone_size: NA; cdr3_aa: CASSYLRTDYNEKLFF; cdr3_nt: TGTGCCAGCAGTTATCTCCGGACGGACTATAATGAAAAACTGTTTTTT
j_call: TRBJ2-1; v_call: TRBV24-1; d_call: TRBD2; clone_size: NA; cdr3_aa: CATSDGAGGLDNEQFF; cdr3_nt: TGTGCCACCAGTGATGGGGCGGGGGGCTTAGACAATGAGCAGTTCTTC
j_call: TRBJ1-5; v_call: TRBV20-1; d_call: NA; clone_size: NA; cdr3_aa: CSASEVGYSNQPQHF; cdr3_nt: TGCAGTGCTAGTGAGGTCGGGTATAGCAATCAGCCCCAGCATTTT
j_call: TRBJ2-7; v_call: TRBV7-7; d_call: TRBD2; clone_size: NA; cdr3_aa: CASSSGLAGLYEQYF; cdr3_nt: TGTGCCAGCAGCTCAGGACTAGCGGGGCTCTACGAGCAGTACTTC
j_call: TRBJ2-7; v_call: TRBV6-1; d_call: TRBD1; clone_size: NA; cdr3_aa: CASSETWTGGKQYF; cdr3_nt: TGTGCCAGCAGTGAAACCTGGACAGGGGGCAAGCAGTACTTC
j_call: TRBJ2-2; v_call: TRBV10-3; d_call: NA; clone_size: NA; cdr3_aa: CASRFTQNTGELFF; cdr3_nt: TGTGCCAGCCGGTTTACCCAAAACACCGGGGAGCTGTTTTTT
j_call: TRBJ2-2; v_call: TRBV2; d_call: TRBD2; clone_size: NA; cdr3_aa: CASSELLAGTGELFF; cdr3_nt: TGTGCCAGCAGTGAATTACTAGCGGGGACCGGGGAGCTGTTTTTT
j_call: TRBJ2-7; v_call: TRBV4-1; d_call: NA; clone_size: once; cdr3_aa: CASSQDWPGSSYEQYF; cdr3_nt: TGCGCCAGCAGCCAAGACTGGCCCGGGAGCTCCTACGAGCAGTACTTC
j_call: TRBJ2-1; v_call: TRBV2; d_call: NA; clone_size: NA; cdr3_aa: CASSESLLVFYNEQFF; cdr3_nt: TGTGCCAGCAGTGAATCGTTACTAGTTTTCTACAATGAGCAGTTCTTC
j_call: TRBJ2-3; v_call: TRBV4-2; d_call: TRBD2; clone_size: NA; cdr3_aa: CASSQVSGGASTQYF; cdr3_nt: TGTGCCAGCAGCCAAGTTTCCGGGGGGGCCAGTACGCAGTATTTT
j_call: TRBJ1-2; v_call: TRBV5-1; d_call: TRBD1; clone_size: NA; cdr3_aa: CASSRGQGAMNGYTF; cdr3_nt: TGCGCCAGCAGCAGGGGACAGGGGGCAATGAATGGCTACACCTTC
j_call: TRBJ2-7; v_call: TRBV27; d_call: TRBD1; clone_size: once; cdr3_aa: CASSHRTGNSYEQYF; cdr3_nt: TGTGCCAGCAGTCACAGGACAGGGAACTCCTACGAGCAGTACTTC
j_call: TRBJ1-1; v_call: TRBV7-9; d_call: TRBD1; clone_size: NA; cdr3_aa: CASSTDRVGSTEAFF; cdr3_nt: TGTGCCAGCAGCACCGACAGGGTCGGGAGCACTGAAGCTTTCTTT
j_call: TRBJ1-6; v_call: TRBV4-3; d_call: NA; clone_size: NA; cdr3_aa: CASSHTTGGNSPLHF; cdr3_nt: TGCGCCAGCAGCCACACTACGGGGGGTAATTCACCCCTCCACTTT
j_call: TRBJ2-3; v_call: TRBV28; d_call: NA; clone_size: NA; cdr3_aa: CASSLTPGSTDTQYF; cdr3_nt: TGTGCCAGCAGTTTAACCCCGGGTAGCACAGATACGCAGTATTTT